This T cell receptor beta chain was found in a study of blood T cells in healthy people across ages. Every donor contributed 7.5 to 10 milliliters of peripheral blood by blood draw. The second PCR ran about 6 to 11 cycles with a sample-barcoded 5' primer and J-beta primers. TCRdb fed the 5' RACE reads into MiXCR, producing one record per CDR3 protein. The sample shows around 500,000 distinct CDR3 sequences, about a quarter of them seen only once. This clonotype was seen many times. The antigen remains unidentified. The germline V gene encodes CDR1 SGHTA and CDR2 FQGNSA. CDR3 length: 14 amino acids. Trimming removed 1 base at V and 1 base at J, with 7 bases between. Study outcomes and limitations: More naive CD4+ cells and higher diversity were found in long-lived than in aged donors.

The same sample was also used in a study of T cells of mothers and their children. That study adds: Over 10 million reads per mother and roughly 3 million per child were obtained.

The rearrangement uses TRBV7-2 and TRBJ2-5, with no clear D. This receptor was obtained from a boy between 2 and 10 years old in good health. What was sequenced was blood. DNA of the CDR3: TGTGCCAGCAGCTTAGTTCCCGGCCAAGAGACCCAGTACTTC. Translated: CASSLVPGQETQYF.